Listed below are T cell receptor beta chains from one sample, sequenced in a study of blood T cell repertoires in COVID-19. Profiled with immunoSEQ multiplex PCR; TCRdb holds only in-frame clones, not every one. The sample lists some 260,000 clones; approximately 82% were seen once. Sequencing used peripheral blood. These receptors originate from a woman older than 75 with active or convalescent COVID-19. The conserved cysteine and the conserved F or W are not part of the CDR3 here. Fields, in order: V gene, D gene, CDR3 protein. The D gene is left open where the match is weak.

V gene: TRBV20-1
D gene: TRBD2
CDR3 protein: SASPAGVRSTGELF

V gene: TRBV5-1
D gene: TRBD2
CDR3 protein: ASSPGGGYNEQF

V gene: TRBV5-8
D gene: TRBD1
CDR3 protein: ASRHKGRGLNSPLH

V gene: TRBV9
D gene: .
CDR3 protein: ASSADPGEGGFAEAF

V gene: TRBV10-3
D gene: .
CDR3 protein: AIMEAAQNNEQF

V gene: TRBV30
D gene: .
CDR3 protein: APNPGDTEAF

V gene: TRBV6-6
D gene: TRBD2
CDR3 protein: ASGQGGLAGVSPLEQY

V gene: TRBV3-1/TRBV3-2
D gene: TRBD2
CDR3 protein: ASSRRTSGYQETQY

V gene: TRBV28
D gene: .
CDR3 protein: ASSSPGLPSYNEQF

V gene: TRBV28
D gene: TRBD1
CDR3 protein: ASSTGGSTGANVLT

V gene: TRBV5-1
D gene: TRBD1
CDR3 protein: ASSWGDRGLTYEQY

V gene: TRBV9
D gene: TRBD1
CDR3 protein: ASSVVAQGAGAQY